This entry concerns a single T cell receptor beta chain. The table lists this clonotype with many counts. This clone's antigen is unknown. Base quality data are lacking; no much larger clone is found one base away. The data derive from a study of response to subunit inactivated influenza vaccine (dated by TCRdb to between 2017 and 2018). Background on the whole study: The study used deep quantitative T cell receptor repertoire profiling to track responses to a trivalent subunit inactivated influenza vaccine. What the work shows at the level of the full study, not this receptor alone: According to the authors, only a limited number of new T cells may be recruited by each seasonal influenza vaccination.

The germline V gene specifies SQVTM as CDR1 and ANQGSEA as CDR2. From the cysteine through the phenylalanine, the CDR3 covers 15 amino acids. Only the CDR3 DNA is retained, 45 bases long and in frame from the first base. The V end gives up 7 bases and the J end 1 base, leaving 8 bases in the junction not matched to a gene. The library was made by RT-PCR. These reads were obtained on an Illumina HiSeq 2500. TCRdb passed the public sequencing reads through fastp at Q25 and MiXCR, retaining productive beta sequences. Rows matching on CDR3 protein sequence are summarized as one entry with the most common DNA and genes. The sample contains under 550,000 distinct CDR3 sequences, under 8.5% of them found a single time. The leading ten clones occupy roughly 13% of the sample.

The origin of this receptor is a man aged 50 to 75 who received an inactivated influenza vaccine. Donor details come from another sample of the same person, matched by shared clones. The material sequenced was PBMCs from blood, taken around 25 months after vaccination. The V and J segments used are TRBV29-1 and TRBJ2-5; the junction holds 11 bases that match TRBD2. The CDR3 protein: CSARIGTSGQETQYF. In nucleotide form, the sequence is TGCAGCGCCAGAATCGGGACTAGCGGCCAAGAGACCCAGTACTTC.